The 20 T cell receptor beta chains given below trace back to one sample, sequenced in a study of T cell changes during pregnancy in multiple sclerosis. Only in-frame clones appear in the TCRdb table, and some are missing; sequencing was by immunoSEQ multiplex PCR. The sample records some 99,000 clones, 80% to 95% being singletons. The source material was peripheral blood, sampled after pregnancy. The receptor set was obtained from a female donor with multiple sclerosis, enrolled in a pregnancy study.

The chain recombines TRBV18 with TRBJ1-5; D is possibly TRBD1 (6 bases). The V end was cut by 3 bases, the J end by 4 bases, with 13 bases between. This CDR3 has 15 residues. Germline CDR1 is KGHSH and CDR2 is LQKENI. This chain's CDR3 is CASSPGQPVNQPQHF. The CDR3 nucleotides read TGTGCCAGCTCACCCGGACAGCCAGTTAATCAGCCCCAGCATTTT.

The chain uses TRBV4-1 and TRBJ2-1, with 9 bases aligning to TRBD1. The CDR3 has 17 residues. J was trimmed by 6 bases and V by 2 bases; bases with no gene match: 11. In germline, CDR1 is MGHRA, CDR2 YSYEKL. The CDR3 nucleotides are TGCGCCAGCAGCCAAAGGTGGCTTTGGGACAGGGCCAATGAGCAGTTCTTC. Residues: CASSQRWLWDRANEQFF.

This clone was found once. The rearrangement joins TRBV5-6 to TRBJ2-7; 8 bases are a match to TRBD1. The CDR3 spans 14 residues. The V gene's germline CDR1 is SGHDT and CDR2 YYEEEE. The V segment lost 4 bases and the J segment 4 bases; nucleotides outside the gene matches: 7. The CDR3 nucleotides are TGTGCCAGCAGCCACCGGGACAGGAGGTACGAGCAGTACTTC. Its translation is CASSHRDRRYEQYF. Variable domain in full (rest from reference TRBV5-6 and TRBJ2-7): DAGVTQSPTHLIKTRGQQVTLRCSPKSGHDTVSWYQQALGQGPQFIFQYYEEEERQRGNFPDRFSGHQFPNYSSELNVNALLLGDSALYLCASSHRDRRYEQYFGPGTRLTVT.

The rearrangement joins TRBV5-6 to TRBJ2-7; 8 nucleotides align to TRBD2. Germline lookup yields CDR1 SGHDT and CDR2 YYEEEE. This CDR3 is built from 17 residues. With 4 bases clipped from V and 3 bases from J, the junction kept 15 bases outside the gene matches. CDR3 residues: CASSPGIKREYLYEQYF. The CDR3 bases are TGTGCCAGCAGCCCGGGGATCAAGCGGGAGTATCTCTACGAGCAGTACTTC.

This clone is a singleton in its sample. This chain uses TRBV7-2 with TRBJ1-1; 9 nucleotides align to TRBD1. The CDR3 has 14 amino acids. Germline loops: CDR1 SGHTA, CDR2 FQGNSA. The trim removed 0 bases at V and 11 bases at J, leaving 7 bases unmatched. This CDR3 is CASSLAGTGPRAFF. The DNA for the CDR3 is TGTGCCAGCAGCTTAGCCGGGACAGGGCCTCGGGCTTTCTTT.

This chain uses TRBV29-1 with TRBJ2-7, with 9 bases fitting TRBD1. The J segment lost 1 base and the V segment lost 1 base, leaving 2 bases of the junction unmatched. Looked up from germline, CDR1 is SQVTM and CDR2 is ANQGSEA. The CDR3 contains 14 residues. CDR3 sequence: CSVEAGTGSYEQYF. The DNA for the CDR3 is TGCAGCGTTGAAGCCGGGACAGGGTCCTACGAGCAGTACTTC.

Here the CDR3 DNA reads TGTGCCAGCAGCTTAAGGCGTGGGGAGGGGGGCGCGATTCCTGAAGCTTTCTTT. It codes for CASSLRRGEGGAIPEAFF. J is TRBJ1-1 and V is TRBV7-6; D perhaps matches TRBD1 (6 bases). Germline CDR1 is SGHVS and CDR2 is FNYEAQ. Trimming shortened V by 2 bases and J by 6 bases, and 25 bases separated the two germline ends. The CDR3 length is 18 residues.

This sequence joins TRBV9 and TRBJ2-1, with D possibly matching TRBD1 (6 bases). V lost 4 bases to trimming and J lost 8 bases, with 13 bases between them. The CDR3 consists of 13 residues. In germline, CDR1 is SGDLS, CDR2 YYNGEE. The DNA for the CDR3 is TGTGCCAGCAGCATGCGCTGGGGGCATGAGCAGTTCTTC. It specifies CASSMRWGHEQFF.

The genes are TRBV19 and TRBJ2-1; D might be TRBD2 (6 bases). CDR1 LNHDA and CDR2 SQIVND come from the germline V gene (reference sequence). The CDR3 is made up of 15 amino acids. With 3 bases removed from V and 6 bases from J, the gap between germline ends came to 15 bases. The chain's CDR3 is CASSIFGEAGNEQFF. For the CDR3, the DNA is TGTGCCAGTAGTATCTTCGGGGAGGCAGGCAATGAGCAGTTCTTC. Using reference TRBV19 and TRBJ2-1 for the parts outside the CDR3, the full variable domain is DGGITQSPKYLFRKEGQNVTLSCEQNLNHDAMYWYRQDPGQGLRLIYYSQIVNDFQKGDIAEGYSVSREKKESFPLTVTSAQKNPTAFYLCASSIFGEAGNEQFFGPGTRLTVL.

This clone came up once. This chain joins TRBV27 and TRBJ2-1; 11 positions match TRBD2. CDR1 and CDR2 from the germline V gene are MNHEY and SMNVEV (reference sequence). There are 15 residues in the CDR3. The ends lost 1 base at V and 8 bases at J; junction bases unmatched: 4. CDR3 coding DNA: TGTGCCAGCAGTTTATTTCTAGCGGGAGGTGATGAGCAGTTCTTC. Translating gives CASSLFLAGGDEQFF.

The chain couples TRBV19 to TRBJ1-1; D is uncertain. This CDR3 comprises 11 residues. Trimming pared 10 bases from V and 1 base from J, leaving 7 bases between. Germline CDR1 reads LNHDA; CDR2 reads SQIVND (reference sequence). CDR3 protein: CATSENTEAFF. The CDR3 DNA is TGTGCCACCTCAGAGAACACTGAAGCTTTCTTT.

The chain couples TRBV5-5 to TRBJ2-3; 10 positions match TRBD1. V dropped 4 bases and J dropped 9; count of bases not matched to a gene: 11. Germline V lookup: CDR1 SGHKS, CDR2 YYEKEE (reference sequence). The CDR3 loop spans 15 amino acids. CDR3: CASSHRQGAGWTQYF. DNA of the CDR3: TGTGCCAGCAGCCATAGACAGGGGGCCGGGTGGACGCAGTATTTT. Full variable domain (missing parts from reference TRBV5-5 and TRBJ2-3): DAGVTQSPTHLIKTRGQQVTLRCSPISGHKSVSWYQQVLGQGPQFIFQYYEKEERGRGNFPDRFSARQFPNYSSELNVNALLLGDSALYLCASSHRQGAGWTQYFGPGTRLTVL.

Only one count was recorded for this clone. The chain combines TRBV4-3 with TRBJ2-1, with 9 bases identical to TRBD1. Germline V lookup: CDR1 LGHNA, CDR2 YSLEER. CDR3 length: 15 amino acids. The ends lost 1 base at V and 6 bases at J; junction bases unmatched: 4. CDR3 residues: CASSQGDRVSNEQFF. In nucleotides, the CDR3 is TGCGCCAGCAGCCAAGGGGACAGGGTGAGCAATGAGCAGTTCTTC.

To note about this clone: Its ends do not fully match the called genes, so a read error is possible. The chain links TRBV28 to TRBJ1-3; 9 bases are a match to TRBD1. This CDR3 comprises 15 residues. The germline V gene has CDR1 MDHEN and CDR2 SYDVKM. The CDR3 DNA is TGTGCCAGCGGTTTGGGGACAGGGTTCCGAAACACCATATATTTT. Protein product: CASGLGTGFRNTIYF.

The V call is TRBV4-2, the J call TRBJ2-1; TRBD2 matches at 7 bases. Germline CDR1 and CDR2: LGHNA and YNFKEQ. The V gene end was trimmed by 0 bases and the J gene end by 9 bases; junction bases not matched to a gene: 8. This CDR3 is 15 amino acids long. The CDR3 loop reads CASSQEGGRAVEQFF. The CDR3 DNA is TGTGCCAGCAGCCAAGAAGGAGGGAGGGCGGTTGAGCAGTTCTTC.

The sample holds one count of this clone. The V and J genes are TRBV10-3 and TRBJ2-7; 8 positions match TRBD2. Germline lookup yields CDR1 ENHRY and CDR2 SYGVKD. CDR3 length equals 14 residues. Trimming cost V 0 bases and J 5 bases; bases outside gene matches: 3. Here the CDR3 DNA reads TGTGCCATCAGTGAGTCAGGCGGGGGGAACGAGCAGTACTTC. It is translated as CAISESGGGNEQYF.

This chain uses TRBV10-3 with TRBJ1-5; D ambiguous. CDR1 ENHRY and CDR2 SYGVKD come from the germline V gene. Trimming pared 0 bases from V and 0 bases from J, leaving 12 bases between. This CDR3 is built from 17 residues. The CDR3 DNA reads TGTGCCATCAGTGAGTCTTACCTGGAGGATAGCAATCAGCCCCAGCATTTT. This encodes CAISESYLEDSNQPQHF.

The CDR3 is CAATSGYTYEQYF. CDR3 DNA: TGTGCCGCGACTAGCGGGTACACCTACGAGCAGTACTTC. The gene calls are TRBV6-1 and TRBJ2-7; 10 positions agree with TRBD2. V trimming: 11 bases; J trimming: 2 bases; junction bases outside the gene matches: 6. This CDR3 comprises 13 residues. Germline V gene lookup returns CDR1 MNHNS and CDR2 SASEGT.

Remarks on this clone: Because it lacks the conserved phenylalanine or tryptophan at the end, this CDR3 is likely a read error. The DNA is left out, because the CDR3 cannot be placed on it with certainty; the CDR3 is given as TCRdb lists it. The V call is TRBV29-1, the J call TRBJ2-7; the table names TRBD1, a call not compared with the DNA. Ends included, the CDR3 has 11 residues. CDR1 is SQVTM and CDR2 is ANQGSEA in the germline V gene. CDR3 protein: CSVEDRKGEVI.

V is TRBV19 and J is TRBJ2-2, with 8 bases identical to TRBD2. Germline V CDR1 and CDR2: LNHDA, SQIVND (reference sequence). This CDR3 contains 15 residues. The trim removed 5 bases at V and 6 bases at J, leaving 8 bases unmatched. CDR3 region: CASSPRLAFSGELFF. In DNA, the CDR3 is TGTGCCAGTAGTCCCAGACTAGCGTTTTCCGGGGAGCTGTTTTTT.